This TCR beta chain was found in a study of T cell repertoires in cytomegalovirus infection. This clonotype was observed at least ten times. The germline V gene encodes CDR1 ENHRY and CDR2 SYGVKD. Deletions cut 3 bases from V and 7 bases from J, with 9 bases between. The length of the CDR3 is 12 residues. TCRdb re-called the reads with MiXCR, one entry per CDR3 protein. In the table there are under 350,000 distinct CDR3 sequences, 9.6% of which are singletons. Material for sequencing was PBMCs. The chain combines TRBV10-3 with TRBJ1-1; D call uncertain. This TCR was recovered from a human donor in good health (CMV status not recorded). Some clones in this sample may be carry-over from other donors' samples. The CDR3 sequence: CAISEDTYEAFF. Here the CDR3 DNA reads TGTGCCATCAGTGAAGACACCTATGAAGCTTTCTTT.